The present TCR beta chain was sequenced within a study of cytomegalovirus exposure and HLA in healthy donors. Study-wide results and caveats: An analysis was carried out later, and it reportedly showed fewer N-insertions in an Asian-associated ancestry cluster than the approximately 700-donor mean.

V was clipped by 1 base and J by 2 bases, with 10 bases between them. Germline loops: CDR1 SGHVS, CDR2 FQNEAQ. The length of the CDR3 is 15 residues. About this clone: Its antigen is not identified.

PCR primers comprised 60 Vbeta and 13 Jbeta primers. Method: immunoSEQ multiplex PCR; TCRdb's copy keeps in-frame clones and lacks some. The sample carries around 180,000 clones, 75% to 90% recorded once. This chain uses TRBV7-8 with TRBJ2-3; D may be TRBD2 (6 bases). This clonotype was sampled from a boy between 2 and 10 years old in good health and CMV-seronegative. The specimen sequenced was PBMCs. CDR3 amino acids: CASSLVGGVTDTQYF. The CDR3 DNA sequence: TGTGCCAGCAGCTTAGTTGGCGGGGTCACAGATACGCAGTATTTT. The whole variable domain, remainder taken from reference TRBV7-8 and TRBJ2-3, is GAGVSQSPRYKVAKRGQDVALRCDPISGHVSLFWYQQALGQGPEFLTYFQNEAQLDKSGLPSDRFFAERPEGSVSTLKIQRTQQEDSAVYLCASSLVGGVTDTQYFGPGTRLTVL.